This T cell receptor (beta chain) was observed in a study of cytomegalovirus exposure and HLA in healthy donors. V lost 1 base and J lost 2; bases outside the gene matches: 7. The CDR3 covers 16 residues. CDR1 PRHDT and CDR2 FYEKMQ come from the germline V gene (reference sequence). Primers: 60 Vbeta forward and 13 Jbeta reverse. Generated by immunoSEQ multiplex PCR, the TCRdb table keeps only in-frame clones and is missing some. Recorded here are around 130,000 clones; the top ten clones represent roughly 2%. V is TRBV13 and J is TRBJ2-5; TRBD1 matches at 7 bases. The sequenced sample was PBMCs. The sequence came from a woman in her sixties in good health and CMV-seronegative. The CDR3 nucleotides read TGTGCCAGCAGCTTAGCTAGGGACAGAAATCAAGAGACCCAGTACTTC. This gives the protein CASSLARDRNQETQYF.